This T cell receptor beta chain was retrieved from a study of response to subunit inactivated influenza vaccine. Study-level findings and limits: It was the authors' suggestion that each seasonal influenza vaccination recruits few new T cells.

Germline V gene lookup returns CDR1 SEHNR and CDR2 FQNEAQ (reference sequence). This CDR3 has 14 residues. V was clipped by 1 base and J by 0 bases, with 3 bases between them. Using its own MiXCR run on the RT-PCR reads, TCRdb lists one record per CDR3 protein. The data show approximately 310,000 distinct CDR3 sequences, with roughly 22% seen just once and roughly 10% held by the top ten. In its sample, this clonotype was seen a few times. The target antigen is unknown. The TCR sequence derives from a man between 45 and 75 years old who received an inactivated influenza vaccine. The chain employs TRBV7-9 and TRBJ2-2; D gene uncertain. The sample was PBMCs from blood, taken approximately 22 months after vaccination. The CDR3 reads CASSLEANTGELFF. The CDR3 coding sequence is TGTGCCAGCAGCTTAGAGGCGAACACCGGGGAGCTGTTTTTT.